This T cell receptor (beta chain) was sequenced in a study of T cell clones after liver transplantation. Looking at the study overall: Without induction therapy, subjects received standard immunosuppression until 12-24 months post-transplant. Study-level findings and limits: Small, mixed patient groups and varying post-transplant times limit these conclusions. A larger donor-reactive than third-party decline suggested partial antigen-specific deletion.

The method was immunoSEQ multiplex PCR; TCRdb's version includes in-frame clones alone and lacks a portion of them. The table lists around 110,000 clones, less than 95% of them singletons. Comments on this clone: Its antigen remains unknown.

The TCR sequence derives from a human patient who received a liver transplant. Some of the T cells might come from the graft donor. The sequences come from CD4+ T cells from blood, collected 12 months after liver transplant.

The CDR3 DNA reads TGTGCCACCAGCAGAGCTGCGACAGGGGACGAGACCCAGTACTTC. The encoded protein is CATSRAATGDETQYF. This chain joins TRBV15 and TRBJ2-5, with 8 bases aligning to TRBD1. CDR1 is LNHNV and CDR2 is YYDKDF in the germline V gene (reference sequence). The CDR3 is 15 amino acids. The J segment lost 5 bases and the V segment lost 1 base, leaving 6 bases of the junction unmatched.